Reported below is one T cell receptor beta chain. The antigen is undetermined. Measured with immunoSEQ multiplex PCR; TCRdb has only the in-frame clones, and not every one. The sample consists of some 400,000 clones, around nine tenths of them appearing once. The germline V and J ends were trimmed by 0 bases and 8 bases, with 5 bases remaining between them. The CDR3 sequence is 12 residues long. Germline CDR1 is LNHNV and CDR2 is YYDKDF (reference sequence). The data were taken from a study of Ad26.COV2.S vaccination and SARS-CoV-2 variants. Across the study: Donor got 5x10^10 or 1x10^11 viral particles of Ad26.COV2.S. Study outcomes and limitations: Comparability of non-spike TCR breadth was observed across vaccine and placebo recipients.

Treatment noted: around 19 received Ad26.COV2.S at low or high dose, single or two shots; 5 received placebo; per-sample allocation not given. On day 63 after the first injection, vaccine and placebo recipients gave samples. This adult donor, from Boston, was 18-55 years old. Source: peripheral blood, taken in a trial of Ad26.COV2.S vaccine versus placebo. This clonotype was sampled from a person between 18 and 65 years old who received the Ad26.COV2.S COVID-19 vaccine or a placebo. This sequence joins TRBV15 and TRBJ2-1; D is unclear. The CDR3 sequence: CATSREADEQFF. The CDR3 region has the DNA TGTGCCACCAGCAGAGAAGCCGATGAGCAGTTCTTC.